The 19 T cell receptor beta chains below come from one sample, sequenced in a study of T-cell reconstitution after alpha-beta-depleted transplantation in children. The authors prepared the TCRbeta library with unique molecular identifiers. TCRdb used MiXCR to reprocess the PCR reads, holding one entry per CDR3 protein. The sample records approximately 400,000 distinct CDR3 sequences, about 11% being singletons. The source was PBMCs from the stem cell graft donor, collected from the stem cell graft. The source is a human donor who donated a stem cell graft to a child with acute myeloid leukemia.

This clonotype has only a few counts. The chain carries TRBV5-1 and TRBJ1-2; TRBD1 matches 9 bases. Germline V gene sequence: CDR1 SGHRS, CDR2 YFSETQ. The CDR3 has 15 amino acids. Losses at the gene ends were 5 bases for V and 4 bases for J; bases not matched to a gene: 9. The CDR3 DNA reads TGCGCCAGCAGTCTCTCCGGGACAGGGCTCTATGGCTACACCTTC. The encoded protein is CASSLSGTGLYGYTF.

There are many counts of this clonotype. The chain recombines TRBV12-3 or TRBV12-4 with TRBJ2-4; possibly TRBD1 for D (6 bases). The germline V and J ends were trimmed by 5 bases and 7 bases, with 15 bases remaining between them. The CDR3 has 14 residues. The CDR3, as DNA: TGTGCCAGCAGTCCCTACAGGGCAGAGAACATTCAGTACTTC. Translated: CASSPYRAENIQYF.

This chain joins TRBV12-3 or TRBV12-4 and TRBJ1-4; 12 nucleotides match TRBD1. This CDR3 spans 17 amino acids. Trimming at V came to 6 bases and at J to 5 bases, leaving 10 bases not matched to a gene. CDR3 residues: CASSFEMGQGANEKLFF. CDR3 coding DNA: TGTGCCAGCAGCTTTGAAATGGGACAGGGGGCAAATGAAAAACTGTTTTTT.

The chain joins TRBV5-1 to TRBJ2-5; 12 bases are shared with TRBD1. CDR3 length: 20 residues. V trimming: 3 bases; J trimming: 7 bases; junction bases outside the gene matches: 22. Germline V CDR1 and CDR2: SGHRS, YFSETQ. Here the CDR3 reads CASSSPGTGGVPFNRATQYF. The CDR3 region has the DNA TGCGCCAGCAGCTCTCCCGGGACAGGGGGCGTTCCCTTCAACCGGGCGACCCAGTACTTC. Supplemented by reference TRBV5-1 and TRBJ2-5, the full variable domain reads KAGVTQTPRYLIKTRGQQVTLSCSPISGHRSVSWYQQTPGQGLQFLFEYFSETQRNKGNFPGRFSGRQFSNSRSEMNVSTLELGDSALYLCASSSPGTGGVPFNRATQYFGPGTRLLVL.

This clonotype was detected only a few times. V is TRBV29-1 and J is TRBJ2-3; 9 positions match TRBD2. The CDR3 is 15 residues long. Germline CDR1 reads SQVTM; CDR2 reads ANQGSEA. V gave up 8 bases and J gave up 4 bases; unmatched junction bases: 13. The DNA for the CDR3 is TGCAGCTTAACCGCCGGGACTAGCAAAGCAGATACGCAGTATTTT. Translation gives CSLTAGTSKADTQYF.

The DNA of the CDR3 is TGTGCCAGCAGACAAACGCCAGGGAGCTACGAGCAGTACTTC. Protein: CASRQTPGSYEQYF. The rearrangement joins TRBV7-2 to TRBJ2-7, with D perhaps being TRBD1 or TRBD2 (5 bases each). Per germline, CDR1 SGHTA and CDR2 FQGNSA. The CDR3 has 14 amino acids. Trimming removed 6 bases from V and 3 bases from J, with 15 bases in between. Variable domain in full (rest from reference TRBV7-2 and TRBJ2-7): GAGVSQSPSNKVTEKGKDVELRCDPISGHTALYWYRQSLGQGLEFLIYFQGNSAPDKSGLPSDRFSAERTGGSVSTLTIQRTQQEDSAVYLCASRQTPGSYEQYFGPGTRLTVT.

The V and J genes are TRBV12-3 or TRBV12-4 and TRBJ2-3; D is uncertain. This CDR3 region has 14 residues. The V and J ends lost 4 bases and 1 base respectively, with 9 bases between them. This chain's CDR3 is CASSSATGTDTQYF. For the CDR3, the DNA is TGTGCCAGCAGTTCGGCGACGGGCACAGATACGCAGTATTTT.

In its sample, this clonotype was seen a few times. The gene calls are TRBV6-5 and TRBJ2-1; the D gene is possibly TRBD2 (6 bases). Trimming removed 5 bases at V and 8 bases at J, with 13 bases between. Germline V gives CDR1 MNHEY, CDR2 SVGAGI. The CDR3 is 13 amino acids. The CDR3 region has the DNA TGTGCCAGCAGTCACCGTGGCGGGGATGAGCAGTTCTTC. Translated, it gives CASSHRGGDEQFF.

The chain joins TRBV4-1 to TRBJ2-2; D is unresolved. The CDR3 sequence is 16 residues long. Deletions cut 0 bases from V and 6 bases from J, with 14 bases between. CDR1 and CDR2 from the germline V gene are MGHRA and YSYEKL. The CDR3 DNA follows: TGCGCCAGCAGCCAAGAAGGGTCCCCCGAGCCCGGGGAGCTGTTTTTT. It translates to CASSQEGSPEPGELFF.

This clonotype was detected a few times. V is TRBV4-1 and J is TRBJ2-5; D possibly corresponds to TRBD1 (6 bases). From germline, CDR1 is MGHRA and CDR2 YSYEKL. V lost 4 bases and J 0 bases, leaving 12 bases between the germline ends. This CDR3 contains 15 residues. CDR3 in DNA: TGCGCCAGCAGCCTCGCTAGGACAGACCAAGAGACCCAGTACTTC. Protein product: CASSLARTDQETQYF.

A few counts support this clonotype. The chain recombines TRBV20-1 with TRBJ2-7; 8 bases align to TRBD1. Germline V lookup: CDR1 DFQATT, CDR2 SNEGSKA (reference sequence). With 5 bases clipped from V and 5 bases from J, the junction kept 11 bases outside the gene matches. This CDR3 spans 14 amino acids. The CDR3 DNA is TGCAGTGCTCAGGACAGGGAAGTTCCCCACGAGCAGTACGTC. This codes for CSAQDREVPHEQYV.

The V call is TRBV5-6, the J call TRBJ2-3; D is unclear. With 0 bases removed from V and 2 bases from J, the gap between germline ends came to 7 bases. Germline V lookup: CDR1 SGHDT, CDR2 YYEEEE. CDR3 length: 14 amino acids. The CDR3 region has the DNA TGTGCCAGCAGCTTGGAACAGACCACAGATACGCAGTATTTT. Translating gives CASSLEQTTDTQYF.

This clonotype was seen at least ten times. The chain has TRBV27 and TRBJ2-5; 9 positions match TRBD2. The germline CDR1 and CDR2 sequences are MNHEY and SMNVEV (reference sequence). The V and J ends lost 2 bases and 6 bases, in that order; junction bases with no gene match: 7. CDR3 size: 15 residues. CDR3 protein: CASSLMAGGLKTQYF. The CDR3 DNA reads TGTGCCAGCAGTTTAATGGCGGGGGGGTTAAAGACCCAGTACTTC.

This clonotype was found many times. V and J are TRBV9 and TRBJ2-2, with 9 bases matching TRBD1. This CDR3 is built from 15 residues. The V gene end was trimmed by 4 bases and the J gene end by 5 bases; junction bases not matched to a gene: 6. From germline, CDR1 is SGDLS and CDR2 YYNGEE. DNA of the CDR3: TGTGCCAGCAGCCAACAGGGGGCCGGGACCGGGGAGCTGTTTTTT. Amino acids: CASSQQGAGTGELFF.

This clonotype has ten or more counts. CDR3 coding DNA: TGTGCCAGCAGTCCGGGGACTAGCGGGAGCGGGGAGACCCAGTACTTC. The encoded protein is CASSPGTSGSGETQYF. The chain couples TRBV7-9 to TRBJ2-5; 14 bases are a match to TRBD2. The CDR3 contains 16 residues. Per germline, CDR1 SEHNR and CDR2 FQNEAQ (reference sequence). Trimming at V came to 6 bases and at J to 5 bases, leaving 8 bases not matched to a gene.

Only a few counts were recorded for this clonotype. The rearrangement links TRBV2 to TRBJ1-2; D is uncertain. Germline V gene data show CDR1 as SNHLY and CDR2 as FYNNEI. This CDR3 comprises 14 residues. Trimming stripped 4 bases from V and 2 bases from J, with 11 bases between. The CDR3 bases are TGTGCCAGCAGTGGGCAGGCCGCAAACTATGGCTACACCTTC. Protein: CASSGQAANYGYTF.

This clonotype was recorded a few times. This rearrangement joins TRBV20-1 to TRBJ2-7; 8 positions match TRBD2. CDR3 size: 14 residues. CDR1 is DFQATT and CDR2 is SNEGSKA in the germline V gene (reference sequence). V was clipped by 4 bases and J by 7 bases; unmatched bases: 12. The CDR3 here is CSANPGLGGAEQYF. The CDR3 bases are TGCAGTGCTAATCCGGGACTAGGCGGTGCAGAGCAGTACTTC.

V gene TRBV12-3 or TRBV12-4 combines with J gene TRBJ2-4; perhaps TRBD2 as D (6 bases). V was shortened by 3 bases and J by 3 bases, with 12 bases between the two germline ends. The CDR3 consists of 15 residues. The CDR3 spells CASSLEGLGKNIQYF. DNA of the CDR3: TGTGCCAGCAGTTTGGAGGGGCTGGGCAAAAACATTCAGTACTTC.

This clonotype has more than one count but fewer than ten. The CDR3 DNA reads as TGTGCCAGCAGTTTATCCGACAGGACTAATTCACCCCTCCACTTT. Its translation: CASSLSDRTNSPLHF. The chain couples TRBV27 to TRBJ1-6; TRBD1 is a possible D gene (6 bases). Germline V CDR1 and CDR2: MNHEY, SMNVEV (reference sequence). This CDR3 contains 15 residues. V was trimmed by 0 bases and J by 6 bases, leaving 9 bases between them.